These 32 T cell receptor beta chains originate from one sample sequenced in a study of blood T cell repertoires in COVID-19. TCRdb's copy holds only in-frame clones and misses some; the assay was immunoSEQ multiplex PCR. Counted here are around 460,000 clones, 80% to 90% occurring once; the ten biggest clones make up more than 0.7%. Input material: peripheral blood. These receptors all stem from a young man with COVID-19, enrolled during active disease.

This clone was detected many times. Written as DNA, the CDR3 is TGCGCCAGCAGTGAGTCACAGGTAGGGGGGAACACTGAAGCTTTCTTT. It translates to CASSESQVGGNTEAFF. The V call is TRBV10-1, the J call TRBJ1-1; possibly TRBD1 for D (6 bases). The CDR3 length is 16 residues. The V gene's germline CDR1 is WNHNN and CDR2 SYGVQD (reference sequence). Deletions cut 0 bases from V and 1 base from J, with 12 bases between.

V is TRBV6-1 and J is TRBJ2-7, with D possibly TRBD1 on 5 matching bases. V was trimmed by 1 base and J by 0 bases, leaving 13 bases between them. The length of the CDR3 is 16 residues. CDR1 MNHNS and CDR2 SASEGT come from the germline V gene. The CDR3 here is CASSEGLRGTSYEQYF. For the CDR3, the DNA is TGTGCCAGCAGTGAAGGGTTAAGGGGCACCTCCTACGAGCAGTACTTC.

The chain carries TRBV19 and TRBJ1-5; D uncertain. The germline gives CDR1 LNHDA, CDR2 SQIVND (reference sequence). The V end was cut by 5 bases, the J end by 0 bases, with 11 bases between. This CDR3 is built from 15 residues. The CDR3 spells CASSEEQFSNQPQHF. The CDR3 DNA reads TGTGCCAGTAGTGAGGAGCAGTTTAGCAATCAGCCCCAGCATTTT.

This chain uses TRBV19 with TRBJ2-3; the D is unclear. This CDR3 region has 12 residues. V dropped 9 bases and J dropped 6 bases, with 13 bases sitting between them. Per germline, CDR1 LNHDA and CDR2 SQIVND (reference sequence). The CDR3, as DNA: TGTGCCAGCCGAAGACCCGGGGATACGCAGTATTTT. It translates to CASRRPGDTQYF.

This chain uses TRBV30 with TRBJ1-5; perhaps TRBD1 as D (6 bases). There are 16 residues in the CDR3. V lost 5 bases and J lost 3, with 20 bases in between. Looked up from germline, CDR1 is GTSNPN and CDR2 is SVGIG (reference sequence). CDR3 coding DNA: TGTGCCTGGTCCTCGTACGGAAACAGGGTCAATCAGCCCCAGCATTTT. Translated, it gives CAWSSYGNRVNQPQHF.

The chain recombines TRBV13 with TRBJ1-3; no firm D call. The CDR3 has 15 residues. V was pared by 3 bases and J by 1 base, with 10 bases between. CDR1 and CDR2 from the germline V gene are PRHDT and FYEKMQ (reference sequence). As DNA, the CDR3 is TGTGCCAGCAGCTTCACGGGGAAGTCTGGAAACACCATATATTTT. Translation: CASSFTGKSGNTIYF.

Only one count was recorded for this clone. The chain combines TRBV29-1 with TRBJ2-3, with 14 bases lining up with TRBD2. This CDR3 comprises 17 residues. V trimming: 6 bases; J trimming: 4 bases; junction bases outside the gene matches: 12. Germline loops: CDR1 SQVTM, CDR2 ANQGSEA. The CDR3, as DNA: TGCAGCGTCGCCCCCGGGACTAGCGGGAGTTTCTCAGATACGCAGTATTTT. Protein product: CSVAPGTSGSFSDTQYF.

The chain uses TRBV2 and TRBJ1-2, with TRBD1 matching 8 bases. V shed 6 bases and J 4 bases; nucleotides not matched to a gene: 4. Germline loops: CDR1 SNHLY, CDR2 FYNNEI. The CDR3 consists of 13 residues. CDR3 protein: CASRPGQVYGYTF. The CDR3 coding sequence is TGTGCCAGCAGGCCGGGACAGGTCTATGGCTACACCTTC.

The chain uses TRBV2 and TRBJ2-1; 9 nucleotides agree with TRBD2. Germline V gene lookup returns CDR1 SNHLY and CDR2 FYNNEI. This CDR3 has 17 amino acids. V was clipped by 10 bases and J by 4 bases; unmatched bases: 17. The CDR3 loop is CATWGPPTSGVYNEQFF. CDR3 coding DNA: TGTGCCACGTGGGGGCCTCCGACTAGCGGAGTTTACAATGAGCAGTTCTTC.

This sequence joins TRBV5-1 and TRBJ1-5; tentative D call: TRBD1 (5 bases). The CDR3 is made up of 15 amino acids. The germline V gene encodes CDR1 SGHRS and CDR2 YFSETQ. V dropped 4 bases and J dropped 1 base, with 12 bases sitting between them. The CDR3 DNA reads as TGCGCCAGCAGCGCGGCGGGGGGAAGCAATCAGCCCCAGCATTTT. Translating gives CASSAAGGSNQPQHF.

The chain links TRBV6-2 or TRBV6-3 to TRBJ1-5, with D possibly matching TRBD1 (6 bases). The length of the CDR3 is 15 residues. Germline values: CDR1 MNHEY, CDR2 SVGEGT. Trimming removed 4 bases at V and 3 bases at J, with 13 bases between. CDR3 sequence: CASSFDRFLNQPQHF. The CDR3 DNA reads TGTGCCAGCAGTTTTGACAGGTTTCTCAATCAGCCCCAGCATTTT.

A single count supports this clone. The V call is TRBV2, the J call TRBJ1-5; 7 bases fit TRBD1. The CDR3 is 15 amino acids. With V trimmed by 5 bases and J by 4 bases, 8 bases remained unmatched. CDR1 and CDR2 (germline): SNHLY, FYNNEI. CDR3 sequence: CASSRQGYGNQPQHF. The CDR3, as DNA: TGTGCCAGCAGTCGACAGGGTTACGGGAATCAGCCCCAGCATTTT.

The chain links TRBV11-3 to TRBJ2-5; 9 bases are shared with TRBD2. Germline CDR1 reads SGHNT; CDR2 reads YENEEA. The CDR3 is 16 residues long. Trimming took 2 bases from V and 5 from J; bases not matched to a gene: 9. CDR3 sequence: CASSLRRGGGPETQYF. The CDR3 DNA sequence: TGTGCCAGCAGCTTACGCCGCGGGGGGGGGCCGGAGACCCAGTACTTC.

The chain is built from TRBV6-5 and TRBJ1-2; a weak D match, TRBD1 (5 bases). This CDR3 is built from 15 residues. Germline CDR1 reads MNHEY; CDR2 reads SVGAGI. The V end lost 6 bases, the J end lost 1 base, and 15 bases lay between the germline ends. In DNA form, the CDR3 reads TGTGCCAGCAGATCGACGACAGCCCTTAACTATGGCTACACCTTC. Translation gives CASRSTTALNYGYTF.

The chain uses TRBV14 and TRBJ1-3; tentative D call: TRBD1 (6 bases). Trimming took 0 bases from V and 0 from J, leaving 6 bases between them. Germline V gene sequence: CDR1 SGHDN, CDR2 FVKESK. This CDR3 comprises 15 residues. The CDR3 sequence is CASSQEGASGNTIYF. The CDR3 DNA reads TGTGCCAGCAGCCAAGAGGGGGCCTCTGGAAACACCATATATTTT. Together with reference TRBV14 and TRBJ1-3, the CDR3 gives the full variable domain: EAGVTQFPSHSVIEKGQTVTLRCDPISGHDNLYWYRRVMGKEIKFLLHFVKESKQDESGMPNNRFLAERTGGTYSTLKVQPAELEDSGVYFCASSQEGASGNTIYFGEGSWLTVV.

The chain uses TRBV13 and TRBJ1-5, with 7 bases that match TRBD1. Germline trimming cut 5 bases from V and 1 base from J; bases unmatched to any gene: 2. The CDR3 runs to 14 residues. The germline CDR1 and CDR2 sequences are PRHDT and FYEKMQ (reference sequence). The CDR3 reads CASSIQGSNQPQHF. The CDR3 nucleotides read TGTGCCAGCAGCATACAGGGGAGCAATCAGCCCCAGCATTTT.

The chain carries TRBV27 and TRBJ2-2; 10 bases are a match to TRBD1. Germline V gene data show CDR1 as MNHEY and CDR2 as SMNVEV (reference sequence). V lost 2 bases and J lost 1; bases outside the gene matches: 4. This CDR3 comprises 17 residues. The CDR3 DNA reads as TGTGCCAGCAGTTTACACGGGACAGGGGTGAACACCGGGGAGCTGTTTTTT. It yields the protein CASSLHGTGVNTGELFF.

The chain carries TRBV5-6 and TRBJ2-2, with 12 bases matching TRBD2. V shed 4 bases and J 7 bases; nucleotides not matched to a gene: 5. The CDR3 is 15 amino acids. The germline CDR1 and CDR2 sequences are SGHDT and YYEEEE. The CDR3 sequence is CASSTSGGFVGELFF. The CDR3 DNA is TGTGCCAGCAGCACTAGCGGGGGGTTTGTCGGGGAGCTGTTTTTT. The entire variable domain, with the rest obtained from reference TRBV5-6 and TRBJ2-2, is as follows: DAGVTQSPTHLIKTRGQQVTLRCSPKSGHDTVSWYQQALGQGPQFIFQYYEEEERQRGNFPDRFSGHQFPNYSSELNVNALLLGDSALYLCASSTSGGFVGELFFGEGSRLTVL.

This clone was seen once. This chain uses TRBV19 with TRBJ1-3; D is ambiguous. V was trimmed by 7 bases and J by 0 bases, leaving 10 bases between them. CDR1 and CDR2 (germline): LNHDA, SQIVND (reference sequence). The CDR3 extends over 14 amino acids. CDR3 loop: CASTYLGSGNTIYF. The CDR3, as DNA: TGTGCCAGTACCTATCTAGGCTCTGGAAACACCATATATTTT.

This clone was seen just once. The chain joins TRBV5-5 to TRBJ2-7; D is perhaps TRBD1 (5 bases). Germline V gives CDR1 SGHKS, CDR2 YYEKEE (reference sequence). With 4 bases removed from V and 1 base from J, the gap between germline ends came to 9 bases. The CDR3 loop spans 13 amino acids. The CDR3 bases are TGTGCCAGCAGCCTGACAGTTTCCTACGAGCAGTACTTC. Protein sequence: CASSLTVSYEQYF. Looking up the rest from reference TRBV5-5 and TRBJ2-7 gives the full variable domain: DAGVTQSPTHLIKTRGQQVTLRCSPISGHKSVSWYQQVLGQGPQFIFQYYEKEERGRGNFPDRFSARQFPNYSSELNVNALLLGDSALYLCASSLTVSYEQYFGPGTRLTVT.

The gene calls are TRBV5-1 and TRBJ1-1, with TRBD1 matching 7 bases. V trimming: 1 base; J trimming: 0 bases; junction bases outside the gene matches: 9. The CDR3 is 17 residues long. The V gene's germline CDR1 is SGHRS and CDR2 YFSETQ. This CDR3 reads CASSLIGGTVMNTEAFF. As DNA, the CDR3 is TGCGCCAGCAGCTTGATCGGTGGGACAGTTATGAACACTGAAGCTTTCTTT.

The genes are TRBV7-8 and TRBJ2-1; D gene ambiguous. V shed 5 bases and J shed 6 bases, with 14 bases lying between them. This CDR3 has 14 residues. Germline CDR1 is SGHVS and CDR2 is FQNEAQ. The CDR3 reads CASSPVEELNEQFF. CDR3 nucleotide sequence: TGTGCCAGCAGCCCTGTTGAGGAGCTCAATGAGCAGTTCTTC. The full variable domain, rest sourced from reference TRBV7-8 and TRBJ2-1, is GAGVSQSPRYKVAKRGQDVALRCDPISGHVSLFWYQQALGQGPEFLTYFQNEAQLDKSGLPSDRFFAERPEGSVSTLKIQRTQQEDSAVYLCASSPVEELNEQFFGPGTRLTVL.

The V gene is TRBV19, the J gene TRBJ2-3; 14 bases fit TRBD2. CDR3 size: 16 residues. Looked up from germline, CDR1 is LNHDA and CDR2 is SQIVND (reference sequence). V was pared by 5 bases and J by 8 bases, with 9 bases of the junction left unmatched. CDR3 bases: TGTGCCAGTAGTGGACCCGGGACTAGCGGGAGAGGTACGCAGTATTTT. Translated: CASSGPGTSGRGTQYF.

The chain carries TRBV7-6 and TRBJ1-3; D possibly corresponds to TRBD1 (6 bases). The CDR3 extends over 15 amino acids. The germline V gene encodes CDR1 SGHVS and CDR2 FNYEAQ. The V end was cut by 4 bases, the J end by 0 bases, with 10 bases between. CDR3 DNA sequence: TGTGCCAGCAGCTCGTGGACAGCCTCTGGAAACACCATATATTTT. It codes for CASSSWTASGNTIYF.

The V gene is TRBV7-8, the J gene TRBJ2-5; 7 bases are a match to TRBD2. The CDR3 extends over 15 amino acids. Germline CDR1 SGHVS, CDR2 FQNEAQ. Trimming removed 5 bases from V and 4 bases from J; junction bases left unmatched: 10. CDR3 bases: TGTGCCAGCAGCGTCCCGAAGGGAGGGGTAGAGACCCAGTACTTC. This codes for CASSVPKGGVETQYF. The full variable domain, completed using reference TRBV7-8 and TRBJ2-5, is GAGVSQSPRYKVAKRGQDVALRCDPISGHVSLFWYQQALGQGPEFLTYFQNEAQLDKSGLPSDRFFAERPEGSVSTLKIQRTQQEDSAVYLCASSVPKGGVETQYFGPGTRLLVL.

The chain recombines TRBV11-2 with TRBJ1-1; 8 bases line up with TRBD1. Germline V gene data show CDR1 as SGHAT and CDR2 as FQNNGV. Trimming removed 1 base from V and 9 bases from J; junction bases left unmatched: 7. The CDR3 totals 14 residues. Here the CDR3 reads CASSLGAGGNQAFF. DNA of the CDR3: TGTGCCAGCAGCTTAGGAGCAGGGGGCAATCAAGCTTTCTTT.

This chain connects TRBV7-6 to TRBJ2-5; 14 bases match TRBD2. The CDR3 is 19 residues long. The V and J ends lost 2 bases and 2 bases, in that order; junction bases with no gene match: 10. The germline CDR1 and CDR2 sequences are SGHVS and FNYEAQ. The CDR3 protein is CASSLLPRLAGGPQETQYF. The CDR3 bases are TGTGCCAGCAGCTTACTACCCCGACTAGCGGGGGGGCCGCAAGAGACCCAGTACTTC.

V and J are TRBV5-1 and TRBJ2-3; 7 nucleotides line up with TRBD2. Trimming cost V 4 bases and J 2 bases; bases outside gene matches: 7. Germline lookup yields CDR1 SGHRS and CDR2 YFSETQ. The CDR3 consists of 15 residues. The CDR3 sequence is CASSVRGNFTDTQYF. The DNA of the CDR3 is TGCGCCAGCAGCGTGCGGGGGAACTTCACAGATACGCAGTATTTT. Combining the CDR3 with reference TRBV5-1 and TRBJ2-3 gives the whole variable domain KAGVTQTPRYLIKTRGQQVTLSCSPISGHRSVSWYQQTPGQGLQFLFEYFSETQRNKGNFPGRFSGRQFSNSRSEMNVSTLELGDSALYLCASSVRGNFTDTQYFGPGTRLTVL.

The gene calls are TRBV21-1 and TRBJ2-7; the table's D gene call, TRBD1, was not cross checked with the DNA. TRBV21-1 counts as a pseudogene. CDR3 length: 13 residues. Here the CDR3 DNA reads TGTGCCAGGCAAGGATGGGCAGGGGTCGAGCAGTACTTC. It translates to CARQGWAGVEQYF.

This sequence joins TRBV18 and TRBJ1-1; D perhaps matches TRBD1 (5 bases). Trimming shortened V by 2 bases and J by 3 bases, and 16 bases separated the two germline ends. CDR1 and CDR2 (germline): KGHSH, LQKENI. This CDR3 is built from 16 residues. CDR3 protein: CASSPGTVVGDTEAFF. The CDR3 DNA reads TGTGCCAGCTCACCAGGGACTGTGGTAGGCGACACTGAAGCTTTCTTT. The complete variable domain, with remaining parts taken from reference TRBV18 and TRBJ1-1, reads NAGVMQNPRHLVRRRGQEARLRCSPMKGHSHVYWYRQLPEEGLKFMVYLQKENIIDESGMPKERFSAEFPKEGPSILRIQQVVRGDSAAYFCASSPGTVVGDTEAFFGQGTRLTVV.

The gene calls are TRBV6-5 and TRBJ1-2; 8 bases align to TRBD1. After removal of 6 bases from V and 5 bases from J, the junction contained 5 bases not matched to a gene. The CDR3 sequence is 13 residues long. Germline V gene lookup returns CDR1 MNHEY and CDR2 SVGAGI. CDR3 nucleotides: TGTGCCAGCAGAAGGACAGGGAGTTATGGCTACACCTTC. Its protein is CASRRTGSYGYTF.

The chain uses TRBV11-3 and TRBJ2-5, with TRBD2 matching over 11 bases. CDR3 size: 17 residues. The V gene end was trimmed by 1 base and the J gene end by 3 bases; junction bases not matched to a gene: 7. The germline CDR1 and CDR2 sequences are SGHNT and YENEEA. DNA of the CDR3: TGTGCCAGCAGCTTAGGGCCCGGGACTAGCGGAGAAGAGACCCAGTACTTC. Protein sequence: CASSLGPGTSGEETQYF.